The sequence of this T cell receptor (beta chain) was determined in a study of cytotoxic CD8 clonotypes in ibrutinib-treated CLL (dated by TCRdb to about 2021). Background for the entire study: In this cohort, around 15 patients were treatment-naive and about a dozen were relapsed/refractory, while 17 to 18 had unmutated IGHV. Every remission and progressive disease sample was obtained while ibrutinib was still being received by the patients. Samples at response were collected after a median of about 12 months of treatment, with a range of roughly 6 to 40 months. Samples averaged approximately 250,000 productive templates and about 94,000 productive rearrangements. Responses were partial in some 24 patients and complete in 2; after median roughly 69 months follow-up, around 15 stayed in remission and some twelve progressed. Cryopreserved peripheral blood mononuclear cells were collected before treatment, at response, and at either disease progression or sustained remission. Of the roughly 79 people in the trial, around 25 had longitudinal samples available. The study at large found these results: Baseline clonality was found to be higher than that of age-matched healthy donors and was strongly correlated with circulating CD8+ T-cell counts. Sustained-remission and progressing patients did not have matched sampling times, and lymph node repertoires were not examined. Clonality rose at ibrutinib response, remained stable during sustained remission, and dropped back toward baseline at progression. Public clonotypes were rare and either shrank or stayed stable during treatment, and the rise in clonality at ibrutinib response reflected expansion of private clonotypes.

Each clonotype received, on average, around 10x coverage in deep resolution sequencing performed on a MiSeq, where the target depth lay between 1 in 1 million and 1 in 200,000 T cells. The immunoSEQ hsTCRB Kit was used to generate the TCR beta libraries. The authors' analysis ran thus. Data were analyzed with ImmunoSEQ Data Assistant and ImmunoSEQ Analyzer, with V, D and J genes assigned per IMGT definitions. Clonality was computed as one minus normalized Shannon entropy of productive rearrangement frequencies, ranging from 0 to 1. Only overrepresented clonotypes making up at least 0.05% of the repertoire of each patient were included in the public clonotype analysis. Thirteen age-matched healthy donor repertoires from immuneACCESS served as clonality controls. In TCRdb, the immuneACCESS table is reduced to in-frame sequences with V and J assigned. These tables do not hold every clone; where another copy was compared, an unresolved V gene accounts for under half, and the others remain unexplained. That table supplies the V and J calls and clone size; D and trimming were determined from the DNA. This sample has 35,000 to 45,000 clones in its table, and 70% to 80% of those were observed once. Roughly a sixth of the sample rests with the top ten.

Reading the label with the study, this specimen's time point is: progressive disease on ibrutinib. For TCR beta library preparation, roughly 2 micrograms of genomic DNA were extracted from the cryopreserved PBMCs. Longitudinal blood samples from CLL patients receiving ibrutinib monotherapy were subjected to high-throughput TCR beta sequencing. The patients took part in an open-label, single-center phase 2 trial of ibrutinib monotherapy. As concerns this clone: There is no known antigen for this receptor. Within one base of it there is no much larger clone, and no base qualities were kept.

V trim: 0 bases; J trim: 6 bases; unmatched bases: 7. The CDR3 runs 16 residues from the cysteine to the phenylalanine. The read is trimmed to its CDR3 DNA, 48 bases read in frame from base 1. Reading the germline V gene gives CDR1 MNHEY and CDR2 SVGAGI. This sample comprised PBMCs, obtained at disease progression, from a patient treated with ibrutinib. This chain joins TRBV6-5 to TRBJ2-2; 7 junctional bases match TRBD2. The TCR was taken from a human donor with chronic lymphocytic leukemia. The CDR3 protein: CASSYSPVGGAGELFF. DNA sequence: TGTGCCAGCAGTTACTCACCGGTGGGGGGGGCCGGGGAGCTGTTTTTT.